The rows below give T cell receptor beta chains drawn from one sample of a study of CD4+ T cells in melanoma. Measured with immunoSEQ multiplex PCR; TCRdb has only the in-frame clones, and not every one. The profile shows roughly 110,000 clones, around 92% of them singletons. The sequenced sample was peripheral blood. All receptors derive from a human donor with melanoma. CDR3s include the opening cysteine and the closing phenylalanine or tryptophan. The D gene is left open where the match is weak. The listing skips clone size in some rows; elsewhere it reads once, few, many or a size class.

clone size: -
J gene: TRBJ2-7
V gene: TRBV7-2
D gene: -
CDR3 DNA: TGTGCCAGCAGCTTGGTGCAGGGGCGAGTCGAGCAGTACTTC
CDR3 protein: CASSLVQGRVEQYF

clone size: -
J gene: TRBJ2-1
V gene: TRBV5-1
D gene: -
CDR3 DNA: TGCGCCAGCACCCCGGCTGGGACTCTGCTCAATGAGCAGTTCTTC
CDR3 protein: CASTPAGTLLNEQFF

clone size: -
J gene: TRBJ1-2
V gene: TRBV19
D gene: -
CDR3 DNA: TGTGCCAGTAGTGCGCTCCGGGACACCAACTATGGCTACACCTTC
CDR3 protein: CASSALRDTNYGYTF

clone size: -
J gene: TRBJ1-6
V gene: TRBV6-5
D gene: -
CDR3 DNA: TGTGCCAGCAGTTACGGCCAGGGTGCTGGTTCACCCCTCCACTTT
CDR3 protein: CASSYGQGAGSPLHF

clone size: -
J gene: TRBJ2-3
V gene: TRBV7-9
D gene: -
CDR3 DNA: TGTGCCAGCAGCTCCGGATTCCGCGGGGGCACAGATACGCAGTATTTT
CDR3 protein: CASSSGFRGGTDTQYF

clone size: -
J gene: TRBJ1-2
V gene: TRBV19
D gene: -
CDR3 DNA: TGTGCCAGTAACAGGGATGGCTACACCTTC
CDR3 protein: CASNRDGYTF

clone size: -
J gene: TRBJ2-4
V gene: TRBV4-3
D gene: TRBD1
CDR3 DNA: TGCGCCAGCAGCCATGCGGACAGGGGAGCCAAAAACATTCAGTACTTC
CDR3 protein: CASSHADRGAKNIQYF

clone size: -
J gene: TRBJ1-2
V gene: TRBV7-2
D gene: TRBD1
CDR3 DNA: TGTGCCAGCAGCTTAGATATTAGTGGGACAGGGGGCTATGGCTACACCTTC
CDR3 protein: CASSLDISGTGGYGYTF

clone size: -
J gene: TRBJ2-7
V gene: TRBV7-7
D gene: TRBD1
CDR3 DNA: TGTGCCAGCAGCTTAGACAGGGGCAACGAGCAGTACTTC
CDR3 protein: CASSLDRGNEQYF

clone size: -
J gene: TRBJ2-7
V gene: TRBV6-6
D gene: -
CDR3 DNA: TGTGCCACGAGTCGAACCTACGAGCAGTACTTC
CDR3 protein: CATSRTYEQYF

clone size: -
J gene: TRBJ2-7
V gene: TRBV5-1
D gene: TRBD1
CDR3 DNA: TGCGCCAGCAGCTTTAAAGGGGGCCCGGGTGCCGAATCAACCTATATGGAGCAGTACTTC
CDR3 protein: CASSFKGGPGAESTYMEQYF

clone size: -
J gene: TRBJ1-1
V gene: TRBV7-9
D gene: -
CDR3 DNA: TGTGCCAGCAGCTTAGTGGGGGGTCTGGGAGTGACTGAAGCTTTCTTT
CDR3 protein: CASSLVGGLGVTEAFF

clone size: -
J gene: TRBJ2-1
V gene: TRBV5-6
D gene: -
CDR3 DNA: TGTGCCAGCAGCTTGGTTGCTTGGGCCCATGAGCAGTTCTTC
CDR3 protein: CASSLVAWAHEQFF

clone size: -
J gene: TRBJ2-3
V gene: TRBV11-2
D gene: TRBD2
CDR3 DNA: TGTGCCAGCAGCTTAGGCCCCCCTAGCGGGAGGGCAGATACGCAGTATTTT
CDR3 protein: CASSLGPPSGRADTQYF

clone size: -
J gene: TRBJ1-1
V gene: TRBV4-2
D gene: TRBD1
CDR3 DNA: TGTGCCAGCAGCCCGGGCAGTTGGGACAGACTTGAAGCTTTCTTT
CDR3 protein: CASSPGSWDRLEAFF

clone size: -
J gene: TRBJ1-5
V gene: TRBV19
D gene: -
CDR3 DNA: TGTGCCAGTAGTATTGGACCTTATCAGCCCCAGCATTTT
CDR3 protein: CASSIGPYQPQHF

clone size: -
J gene: TRBJ2-7
V gene: TRBV2
D gene: -
CDR3 DNA: TGTGCCAGCAGGAGAAGACCCGCATCCTACGAGCAGTACTTC
CDR3 protein: CASRRRPASYEQYF

clone size: few
J gene: TRBJ1-2
V gene: TRBV7-3
D gene: -
CDR3 DNA: TGTGCCAGCAGCTTTGTGTACTGGCGGGAGAACGGCTATGGCTACACCTTC
CDR3 protein: CASSFVYWRENGYGYTF

clone size: -
J gene: TRBJ2-7
V gene: TRBV5-5
D gene: -
CDR3 DNA: TGTGCCAGCAGCTTCCAGGGGAGGATCGAGCAGTACTTC
CDR3 protein: CASSFQGRIEQYF

clone size: -
J gene: TRBJ2-1
V gene: TRBV7-3
D gene: TRBD2
CDR3 DNA: TGTGCCAGCAGCCCAGGACTAGCCTACAATGAGCAGTTCTTC
CDR3 protein: CASSPGLAYNEQFF

clone size: once
J gene: TRBJ2-7
V gene: TRBV9
D gene: TRBD1
CDR3 DNA: TGTGCCAGCAGCGTAGTATACGACAGGGCCTACGAGCAGTACTTC
CDR3 protein: CASSVVYDRAYEQYF

clone size: -
J gene: TRBJ2-3
V gene: TRBV7-2
D gene: TRBD2
CDR3 DNA: TGTGCCAGCACCCAACTGGGCGGGAGTGGAACAGATACGCAGTATTTT
CDR3 protein: CASTQLGGSGTDTQYF

clone size: -
J gene: TRBJ2-7
V gene: TRBV10-2
D gene: TRBD1
CDR3 DNA: TGCGCCAGCAGTGGGGGGGGACAGGGGATCCGCGAGCAGTACTTC
CDR3 protein: CASSGGGQGIREQYF

clone size: once
J gene: TRBJ1-5
V gene: TRBV4-3
D gene: -
CDR3 DNA: TGCGCCAGCAGCCAGGCCTGGGGCAATCAGCCCCAGCATTTT
CDR3 protein: CASSQAWGNQPQHF

clone size: -
J gene: TRBJ1-5
V gene: TRBV4-2
D gene: TRBD1
CDR3 DNA: TGTGCCAGCAGCCCCCGGACAGGTACTAGCAATCAGCCCCAGCATTTT
CDR3 protein: CASSPRTGTSNQPQHF

clone size: -
J gene: TRBJ2-3
V gene: TRBV2
D gene: -
CDR3 DNA: TGTGCCAGCACCTTCACAGATACGCAGTATTTT
CDR3 protein: CASTFTDTQYF

clone size: once
J gene: TRBJ2-7
V gene: TRBV4-1
D gene: TRBD2
CDR3 DNA: TGCGCCAGCAGCCAGGGGAGACTAGCGGGCACCTACGAGCAGTACTTC
CDR3 protein: CASSQGRLAGTYEQYF

clone size: -
J gene: TRBJ2-7
V gene: TRBV15
D gene: TRBD1
CDR3 DNA: TGTGCCACCAGCAGAGTACGGACAGGGGGGGACTACGAGCAGTACTTC
CDR3 protein: CATSRVRTGGDYEQYF

clone size: -
J gene: TRBJ2-5
V gene: TRBV6-5
D gene: -
CDR3 DNA: TGTGCCAGCAGTCGCGGGACCGCTGAGACCCAGTACTTC
CDR3 protein: CASSRGTAETQYF

clone size: few
J gene: TRBJ2-2
V gene: TRBV29-1
D gene: -
CDR3 DNA: TGCAGCGTTGAAGTTGGCAGGGGGGTTGGGGAGCTGTTTTTT
CDR3 protein: CSVEVGRGVGELFF

clone size: -
J gene: TRBJ2-5
V gene: TRBV5-6
D gene: -
CDR3 DNA: TGTGCCAGCAGCTTTCGCGACACCCAAGAGACCCAGTACTTC
CDR3 protein: CASSFRDTQETQYF

clone size: -
J gene: TRBJ1-2
V gene: TRBV7-9
D gene: -
CDR3 DNA: TGTGCCAGCAGCTTAGATCAGCTCTATGGCTACACCTTC
CDR3 protein: CASSLDQLYGYTF

clone size: -
J gene: TRBJ2-5
V gene: TRBV5-4
D gene: TRBD2
CDR3 DNA: TGTGCCGGAGCTAGCGGGGGGTTCCAAGAGACCCAGTACTTC
CDR3 protein: CAGASGGFQETQYF

clone size: -
J gene: TRBJ2-3
V gene: TRBV15
D gene: -
CDR3 DNA: TGTGCCACCAGCAGCGAACTAGCCGCAGATACGCAGTATTTT
CDR3 protein: CATSSELAADTQYF

clone size: once
J gene: TRBJ2-7
V gene: TRBV2
D gene: -
CDR3 DNA: TGTGCCAGCAGTGACTACGAGCAGTACTTC
CDR3 protein: CASSDYEQYF

clone size: -
J gene: TRBJ2-7
V gene: TRBV19
D gene: -
CDR3 DNA: TGTGCCAGGAAAACCAGGCAGTACTTC
CDR3 protein: CARKTRQYF

clone size: -
J gene: TRBJ2-3
V gene: TRBV2
D gene: -
CDR3 DNA: TGTGCCAGCAGTAACCCCCCCGGAGATACGCAGTATTTT
CDR3 protein: CASSNPPGDTQYF

clone size: -
J gene: TRBJ1-1
V gene: TRBV28
D gene: -
CDR3 DNA: TGTGCCAGCAGGCTAATCCAGAACACTGAAGCTTTCTTT
CDR3 protein: CASRLIQNTEAFF

clone size: -
J gene: TRBJ2-3
V gene: TRBV18
D gene: -
CDR3 DNA: TGTGCCAGCTCACCATCGGCGCGGGCTAGCACAGATACGCAGTATTTT
CDR3 protein: CASSPSARASTDTQYF

clone size: -
J gene: TRBJ2-7
V gene: TRBV28
D gene: -
CDR3 DNA: TGTGCCAGCAGTCCACCGGGCCTAAGCTCCTACGAGCAGTACTTC
CDR3 protein: CASSPPGLSSYEQYF

clone size: once
J gene: TRBJ2-2
V gene: TRBV11-3
D gene: -
CDR3 DNA: TGTGCCAGCAGCTTAGTCTATGGCGGGGAGCTGTTTTTT
CDR3 protein: CASSLVYGGELFF

clone size: once
J gene: TRBJ1-3
V gene: TRBV7-3
D gene: -
CDR3 DNA: TGTGCCAGCAGCTTAACTGGGACACTGAGCTCTGGAAACACCATATATTTT
CDR3 protein: CASSLTGTLSSGNTIYF

clone size: -
J gene: TRBJ2-1
V gene: TRBV15
D gene: -
CDR3 DNA: TGTGCCACCAGCAGGGGGGTCAATGAGCAGTTCTTC
CDR3 protein: CATSRGVNEQFF

clone size: once
J gene: TRBJ1-5
V gene: TRBV27
D gene: -
CDR3 DNA: TGTGCCAGCAGTTTTAAGGGGGAAAATCAGCCCCAGCATTTT
CDR3 protein: CASSFKGENQPQHF

clone size: once
J gene: TRBJ2-3
V gene: TRBV11-3
D gene: TRBD2
CDR3 DNA: TGTGCCAGCAGCTTAAGTGTGACTAGCGGGGGTACAGATACGCAGTATTTT
CDR3 protein: CASSLSVTSGGTDTQYF

clone size: once
J gene: TRBJ2-1
V gene: TRBV18
D gene: TRBD2
CDR3 DNA: TGTGCCAGCTCACCAGTGGGGACTAGCGGGAACAATGAGCAGTTCTTC
CDR3 protein: CASSPVGTSGNNEQFF

clone size: -
J gene: TRBJ1-2
V gene: TRBV5-1
D gene: TRBD1
CDR3 DNA: TGCGCCAGAGGACAGGACCACCCCTTC
CDR3 protein: CARGQDHPF

clone size: -
J gene: TRBJ2-1
V gene: TRBV18
D gene: TRBD2
CDR3 DNA: TGTGCCAGCTCACCACCGTCCTTCGGACGGACTAGCGGGAGAAATGAGCAGTTCTTC
CDR3 protein: CASSPPSFGRTSGRNEQFF

clone size: -
J gene: TRBJ1-4
V gene: TRBV11-2
D gene: TRBD1
CDR3 DNA: TGTGCCAGCAGCTGGGACAGGGGTCTGGAACTGTTTTTT
CDR3 protein: CASSWDRGLELFF

clone size: -
J gene: TRBJ2-3
V gene: TRBV5-1
D gene: TRBD1
CDR3 DNA: TGCGCCAGCAGGCAGGGGGTCGCAGATACGCAGTATTTT
CDR3 protein: CASRQGVADTQYF

clone size: -
J gene: TRBJ2-1
V gene: TRBV2
D gene: -
CDR3 DNA: TGTGCCAGCAGTGAAGCAAGGAGTGGGGAGCAGTTCTTC
CDR3 protein: CASSEARSGEQFF

clone size: -
J gene: TRBJ1-5
V gene: TRBV19
D gene: TRBD1
CDR3 DNA: TGTGCCACCCGGGACAGGGGGCCGGCCCAGCATTTT
CDR3 protein: CATRDRGPAQHF

clone size: -
J gene: TRBJ2-1
V gene: TRBV10-3
D gene: -
CDR3 DNA: TGTGCCATCAGCGAGTCGTTAAATGAGCAGTTCTTC
CDR3 protein: CAISESLNEQFF